This T cell receptor (beta chain) was captured in a study of shared clonotypes between healthy human individuals. The germline CDR1 and CDR2 sequences are LNHDA and SQIVND (reference sequence). V was trimmed by 2 bases and J by 7 bases, leaving 8 bases between them. The CDR3 sequence is 13 residues long. Method: immunoSEQ multiplex PCR; TCRdb's copy keeps in-frame clones and lacks some. The sample lists 1,400,000 or so clones; approximately 98.5% were seen once. J is TRBJ2-2 and V is TRBV19; tentatively, D is TRBD1 or TRBD2 (5 bases each). The clonotype comes from a man aged 25-45 years in good health. The source material was naive CD4+ T cells sorted from blood. The subset was: CD45RA+ positively selected. CDR3 amino acids: CASSISRGGELFF. CDR3 nucleotides: TGTGCCAGTAGTATATCGAGGGGCGGGGAGCTGTTTTTT.